Sequencing of this TCR beta chain was carried out in a study of beta chain features in type 1 diabetes. General study results and limits: Shorter TCRB CDR3s, moderately but significantly so, marked every one of the four CD4+ subsets in Type 1 diabetes patients.

Purity (above 95%) was reached by all sorted populations. Sequenced material consisted of expressed TCRB transcripts (all of the isolated RNA was reverse transcribed). The data were produced by immunoSEQ multiplex PCR, yet TCRdb's version contains in-frame clones alone and is incomplete. The sample carries around 45,000 clones, just under 45% recorded once. On this clone: What it binds is unknown.

The ends lost 0 bases at V and 8 bases at J; junction bases unmatched: 13. This CDR3 comprises 17 residues. In germline, CDR1 is SGHRS, CDR2 YFSETQ. The sequencing sample was made of stem cell memory CD4+ T cells from blood. The TCR comes from a man aged 25-45 years with type 1 diabetes. V is TRBV5-1 and J is TRBJ2-1; 8 bases line up with TRBD2. CDR3 nucleotide sequence: TGCGCCAGCAGCTTGGGGGCCGGGAGGGCCCCGTTTGATGAGCAGTTCTTC. Translated: CASSLGAGRAPFDEQFF.